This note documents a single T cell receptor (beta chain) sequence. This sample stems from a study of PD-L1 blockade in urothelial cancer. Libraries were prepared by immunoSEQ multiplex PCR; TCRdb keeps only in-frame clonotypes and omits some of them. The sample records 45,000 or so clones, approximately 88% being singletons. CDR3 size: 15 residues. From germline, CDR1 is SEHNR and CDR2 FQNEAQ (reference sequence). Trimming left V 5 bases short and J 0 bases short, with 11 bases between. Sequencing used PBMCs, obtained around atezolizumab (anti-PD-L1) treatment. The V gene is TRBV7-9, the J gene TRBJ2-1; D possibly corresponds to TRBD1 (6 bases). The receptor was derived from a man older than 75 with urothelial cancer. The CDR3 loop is CASSPKGGSYNEQFF. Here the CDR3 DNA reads TGTGCCAGCAGCCCGAAAGGGGGCTCCTACAATGAGCAGTTCTTC.